The 3 T cell receptor beta chains below all came from one sample that was sequenced in a study of cytotoxic CD8 clonotypes in ibrutinib-treated CLL. The protocol was immunoSEQ multiplex PCR, while the TCRdb copy is restricted to in-frame clones and leaves out a portion. There are 150,000 to 200,000 clones in the sample; around 70% occur only once, and 13% lies in the top ten. The specimen comprised PBMCs, sampled after 24 months of ibrutinib treatment. The source is a human donor with chronic lymphocytic leukemia.

This chain connects TRBV5-1 to TRBJ1-1; 8 nucleotides match TRBD1. V dropped 3 bases and J dropped 3; count of bases not matched to a gene: 7. This CDR3 has 15 residues. Germline V CDR1 and CDR2: SGHRS, YFSETQ. This chain's CDR3 is CASSSFRGRDTEAFF. DNA of the CDR3: TGCGCCAGCAGCTCTTTCAGGGGGCGTGACACTGAAGCTTTCTTT.

V usage is TRBV29-1 and J usage is TRBJ2-3; D is perhaps TRBD1 or TRBD2 (5 bases each). Per germline, CDR1 SQVTM and CDR2 ANQGSEA. Trimming cost V 5 bases and J 3 bases, with 12 bases left between them. The CDR3 extends over 13 amino acids. The CDR3 sequence: CSVNRDGTDTQYF. The CDR3 DNA reads as TGCAGCGTTAACCGGGACGGTACAGATACGCAGTATTTT.

The chain combines TRBV7-6 with TRBJ1-1, with 8 bases that match TRBD1. This CDR3 has 13 residues. The germline V gene has CDR1 SGHVS and CDR2 FNYEAQ. J lost 5 bases, V lost 5 bases, and 4 bases had no gene match. The CDR3 here is CASSVDRVTEAFF. The CDR3 region has the DNA TGTGCCAGCAGCGTGGACAGGGTTACTGAAGCTTTCTTT.